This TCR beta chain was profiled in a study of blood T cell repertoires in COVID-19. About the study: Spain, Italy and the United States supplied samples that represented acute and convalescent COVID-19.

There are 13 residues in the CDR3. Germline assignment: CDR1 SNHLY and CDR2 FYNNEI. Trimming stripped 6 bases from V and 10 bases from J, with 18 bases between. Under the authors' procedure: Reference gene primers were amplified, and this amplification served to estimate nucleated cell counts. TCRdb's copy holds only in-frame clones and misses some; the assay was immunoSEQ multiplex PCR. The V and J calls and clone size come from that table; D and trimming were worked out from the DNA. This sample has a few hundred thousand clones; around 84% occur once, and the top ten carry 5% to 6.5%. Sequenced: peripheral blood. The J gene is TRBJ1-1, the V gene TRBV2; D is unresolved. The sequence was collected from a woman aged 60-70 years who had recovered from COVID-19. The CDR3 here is CASSHRDGPGAFF. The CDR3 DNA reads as TGTGCCAGCAGCCACAGAGACGGCCCAGGAGCTTTCTTT.